This entry is about one T cell receptor (beta chain). The germline CDR1 and CDR2 sequences are GTSNPN and SVGIG (reference sequence). V lost 3 bases to trimming and J lost 5 bases; unmatched junction nucleotides: 10. CDR3 size: 16 residues. The sample belongs to a study of cytomegalovirus exposure and HLA in healthy donors. The PCR used 60 Vbeta and 13 Jbeta primers. TCRdb's copy holds only in-frame clones and misses some; the assay was immunoSEQ multiplex PCR. The sample holds fewer than 200,000 clones, approximately 70% seen once. Input material: PBMCs. This clonotype was sampled from a woman aged 25 to 39 in good health and CMV-seronegative. The chain links TRBV30 to TRBJ2-5, with 12 bases matching TRBD1. The CDR3 DNA is TGTGCCTGGAGGAGCTCCGGGACAGGGGGCGGTGAGACCCAGTACTTC. Translating it yields CAWRSSGTGGGETQYF.